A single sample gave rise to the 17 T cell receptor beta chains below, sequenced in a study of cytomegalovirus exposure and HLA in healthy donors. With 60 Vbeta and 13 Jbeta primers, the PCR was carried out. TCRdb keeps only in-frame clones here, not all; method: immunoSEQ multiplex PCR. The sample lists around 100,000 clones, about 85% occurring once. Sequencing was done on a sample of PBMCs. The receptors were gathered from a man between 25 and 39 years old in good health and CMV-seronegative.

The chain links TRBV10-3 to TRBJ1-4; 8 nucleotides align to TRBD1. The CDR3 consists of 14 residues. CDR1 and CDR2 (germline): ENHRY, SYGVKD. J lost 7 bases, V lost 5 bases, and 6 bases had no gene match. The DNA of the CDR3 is TGTGCCATCAGTAAAACAGGGGGTAGTGAAAAACTGTTTTTT. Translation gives CAISKTGGSEKLFF.

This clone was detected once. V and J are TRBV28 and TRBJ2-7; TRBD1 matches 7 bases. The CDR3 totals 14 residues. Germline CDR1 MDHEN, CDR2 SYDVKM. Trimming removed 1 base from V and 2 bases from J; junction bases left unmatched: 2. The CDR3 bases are TGTGCCAGCAGTTTATTGGACAGGACCTACGAGCAGTACTTC. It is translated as CASSLLDRTYEQYF.

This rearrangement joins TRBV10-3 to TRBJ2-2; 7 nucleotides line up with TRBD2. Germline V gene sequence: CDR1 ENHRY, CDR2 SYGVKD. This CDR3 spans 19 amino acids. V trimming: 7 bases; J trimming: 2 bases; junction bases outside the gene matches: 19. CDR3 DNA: TGTGCCATCAAGCGGGGCCTAGCGCTCAAAACCCGAAACACCGGGGAGCTGTTTTTT. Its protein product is CAIKRGLALKTRNTGELFF.

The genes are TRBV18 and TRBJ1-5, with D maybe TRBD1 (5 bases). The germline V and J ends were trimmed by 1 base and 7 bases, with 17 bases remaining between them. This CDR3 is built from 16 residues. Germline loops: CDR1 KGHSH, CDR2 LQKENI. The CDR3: CASSPQTALQEQPQHF. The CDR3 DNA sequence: TGTGCCAGCTCACCACAAACGGCTCTACAGGAACAGCCCCAGCATTTT.

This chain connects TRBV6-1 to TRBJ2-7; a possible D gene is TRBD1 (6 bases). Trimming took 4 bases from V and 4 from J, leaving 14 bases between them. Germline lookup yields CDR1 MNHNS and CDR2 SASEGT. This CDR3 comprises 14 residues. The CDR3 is CASSVGRGPYEQYF. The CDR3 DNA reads TGTGCCAGCAGTGTGGGCAGGGGCCCTTACGAGCAGTACTTC.

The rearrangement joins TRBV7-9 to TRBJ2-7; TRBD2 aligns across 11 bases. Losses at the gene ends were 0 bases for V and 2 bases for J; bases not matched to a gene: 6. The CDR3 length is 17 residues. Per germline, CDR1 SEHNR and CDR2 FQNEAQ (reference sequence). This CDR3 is CASSLALGTSGTYEQYF. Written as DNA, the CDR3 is TGTGCCAGCAGCTTAGCTCTAGGGACTAGCGGCACCTACGAGCAGTACTTC.

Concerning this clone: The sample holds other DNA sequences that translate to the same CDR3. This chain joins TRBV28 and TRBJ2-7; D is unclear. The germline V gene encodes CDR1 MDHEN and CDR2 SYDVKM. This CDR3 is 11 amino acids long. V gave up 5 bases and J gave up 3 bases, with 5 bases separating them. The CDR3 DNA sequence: TGTGCCAGCAGTCCCCGCTACGAGCAGTACTTC. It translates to CASSPRYEQYF.

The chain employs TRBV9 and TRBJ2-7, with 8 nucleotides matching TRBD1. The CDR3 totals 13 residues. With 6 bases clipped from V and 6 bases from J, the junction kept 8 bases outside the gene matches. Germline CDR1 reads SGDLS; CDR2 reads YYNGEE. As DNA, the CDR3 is TGTGCCAGCACCCCGGACAGGGTAGGCGAGCAGTACTTC. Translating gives CASTPDRVGEQYF.

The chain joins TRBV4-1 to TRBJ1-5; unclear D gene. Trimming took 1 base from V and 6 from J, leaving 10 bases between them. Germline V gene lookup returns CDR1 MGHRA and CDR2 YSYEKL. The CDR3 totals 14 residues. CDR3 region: CASSQGGSGQPQHF. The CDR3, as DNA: TGCGCCAGCAGCCAAGGGGGAAGCGGTCAGCCCCAGCATTTT.

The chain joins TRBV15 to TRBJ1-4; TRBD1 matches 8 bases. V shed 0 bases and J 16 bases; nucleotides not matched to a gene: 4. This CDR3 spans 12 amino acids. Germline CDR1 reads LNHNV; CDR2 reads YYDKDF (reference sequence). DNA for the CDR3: TGTGCCACCAGCAGAGATGGACAGGGATGGTTTTTT. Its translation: CATSRDGQGWFF.

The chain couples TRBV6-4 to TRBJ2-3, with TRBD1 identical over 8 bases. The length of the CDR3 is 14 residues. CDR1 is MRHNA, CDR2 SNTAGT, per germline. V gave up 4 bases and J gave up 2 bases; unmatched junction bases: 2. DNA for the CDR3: TGTGCCAGCAGTGGGACAGGGCACACAGATACGCAGTATTTT. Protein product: CASSGTGHTDTQYF.

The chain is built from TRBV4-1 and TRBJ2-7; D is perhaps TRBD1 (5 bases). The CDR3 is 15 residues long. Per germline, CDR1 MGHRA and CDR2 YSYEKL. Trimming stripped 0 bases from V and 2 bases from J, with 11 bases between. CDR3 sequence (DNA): TGCGCCAGCAGCCAAGATAAGGGGTCTACCTACGAGCAGTACTTC. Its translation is CASSQDKGSTYEQYF.

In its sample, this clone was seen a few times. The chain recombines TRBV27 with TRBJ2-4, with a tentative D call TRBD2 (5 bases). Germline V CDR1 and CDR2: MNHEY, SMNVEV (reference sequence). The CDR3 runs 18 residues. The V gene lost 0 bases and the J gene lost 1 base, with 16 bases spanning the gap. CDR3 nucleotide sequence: TGTGCCAGCAGTTTATCTGTCGTTATGGCGGGCGCCAAAAACATTCAGTACTTC. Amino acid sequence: CASSLSVVMAGAKNIQYF.

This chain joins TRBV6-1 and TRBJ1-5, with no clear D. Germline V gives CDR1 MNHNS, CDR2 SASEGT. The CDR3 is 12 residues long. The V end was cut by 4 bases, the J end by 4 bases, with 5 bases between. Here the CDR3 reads CASSARNQPQHF. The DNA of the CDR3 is TGTGCCAGCAGTGCCCGTAATCAGCCCCAGCATTTT.

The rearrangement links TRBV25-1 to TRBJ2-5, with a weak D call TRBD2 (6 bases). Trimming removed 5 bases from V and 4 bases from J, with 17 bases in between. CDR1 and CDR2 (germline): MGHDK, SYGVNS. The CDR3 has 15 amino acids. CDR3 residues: CASSPNQGGGETQYF. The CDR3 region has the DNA TGTGCCAGCAGTCCGAATCAGGGAGGTGGAGAGACCCAGTACTTC.

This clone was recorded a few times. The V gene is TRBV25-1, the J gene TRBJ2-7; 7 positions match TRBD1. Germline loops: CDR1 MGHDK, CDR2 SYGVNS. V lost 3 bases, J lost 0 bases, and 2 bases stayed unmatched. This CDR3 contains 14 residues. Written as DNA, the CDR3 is TGTGCCAGCAGTGAGTGGGACAGCTCCTACGAGCAGTACTTC. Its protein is CASSEWDSSYEQYF.

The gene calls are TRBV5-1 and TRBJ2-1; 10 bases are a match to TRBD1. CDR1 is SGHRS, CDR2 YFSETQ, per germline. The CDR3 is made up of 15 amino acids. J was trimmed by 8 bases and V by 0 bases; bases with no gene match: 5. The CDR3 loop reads CASSLAGQGVDEQFF. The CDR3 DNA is TGCGCCAGCAGCTTGGCAGGACAGGGGGTCGATGAGCAGTTCTTC.